One sample yielded the 20 T cell receptor beta chains listed below, sequenced in a study of T-cell memory formation after mild COVID-19. TCRdb recomputed calls from the 5' RACE reads with MiXCR, one row per CDR3 protein. This sample has fewer than 200,000 distinct CDR3 sequences, with 10% to 15% found just once. Sequencing was carried out using PBMCs or a T cell subset sorted from them (not recorded which). The receptors here all came from a man between 18 and 29 years old who had mild COVID-19 (a few samples of this study predate the infection). Cell type and time point are not known.

Only a few counts were recorded for this clonotype. This sequence joins TRBV18 and TRBJ1-4; possible D gene TRBD1, 5 bases. This CDR3 contains 14 residues. V lost 6 bases, J lost 5 bases, and 13 bases lay in between. Germline CDR1 is KGHSH and CDR2 is LQKENI. CDR3 residues: CASSRSGQNEKLFF. The CDR3 coding sequence is TGTGCCAGCTCCCGTTCGGGGCAAAATGAAAAACTGTTTTTT. Variable domain in full (rest from reference TRBV18 and TRBJ1-4): NAGVMQNPRHLVRRRGQEARLRCSPMKGHSHVYWYRQLPEEGLKFMVYLQKENIIDESGMPKERFSAEFPKEGPSILRIQQVVRGDSAAYFCASSRSGQNEKLFFGSGTQLSVL.

This clonotype was observed a few times. The V gene is TRBV20-1, the J gene TRBJ1-1, with 7 bases lining up with TRBD1. Germline trimming cut 2 bases from V and 7 bases from J; bases unmatched to any gene: 4. Germline CDR1 reads DFQATT; CDR2 reads SNEGSKA (reference sequence). This CDR3 has 12 amino acids. The CDR3 region is CSARRDSLEAFF. The CDR3 nucleotides read TGCAGTGCTAGAAGGGACAGCCTTGAAGCTTTCTTT.

This clonotype was seen at least ten times. The chain uses TRBV7-2 and TRBJ1-5, with D hard to call. Between the trimmed V and J ends, which lost 1 base and 6 bases, there was a span of 19 bases. The CDR3 length is 17 residues. Germline V lookup: CDR1 SGHTA, CDR2 FQGNSA. The CDR3, as DNA: TGTGCCAGCAGCTTAGGGGTGGGTCCCTGGTCAGGTCAGCCCCAGCATTTT. Amino acid sequence: CASSLGVGPWSGQPQHF.

This sequence joins TRBV27 and TRBJ2-7, with D possibly being TRBD2 (6 bases). Trimming cost V 2 bases and J 6 bases, with 11 bases left between them. Germline CDR1 MNHEY, CDR2 SMNVEV (reference sequence). The CDR3 is made up of 13 amino acids. The CDR3 sequence is CASSLRGEGEQYV. CDR3 sequence (DNA): TGTGCCAGCAGTTTACGCGGGGAAGGCGAGCAGTACGTC.

This clonotype occurred a few times. The chain employs TRBV7-3 and TRBJ2-1; 9 bases are shared with TRBD1. The CDR3 consists of 16 residues. CDR1 and CDR2 (germline): SGHTA, FQGTGA. The ends lost 2 bases at V and 2 bases at J; junction bases unmatched: 4. The CDR3 DNA sequence: TGTGCCAGCAGCTTAGAACAGGGGGCTCCCTACAATGAGCAGTTCTTC. As protein: CASSLEQGAPYNEQFF. Using reference TRBV7-3 and TRBJ2-1 for the parts outside the CDR3, the full variable domain is GAGVSQTPSNKVTEKGKYVELRCDPISGHTALYWYRQSLGQGPEFLIYFQGTGAADDSGLPNDRFFAVRPEGSVSTLKIQRTERGDSAVYLCASSLEQGAPYNEQFFGPGTRLTVL.

The J gene is TRBJ1-6, the V gene TRBV5-1, with D tentatively TRBD1 (6 bases). The germline gives CDR1 SGHRS, CDR2 YFSETQ. The CDR3 is made up of 16 amino acids. With 1 base removed from V and 7 bases from J, the gap between germline ends came to 15 bases. The CDR3 loop reads CASSLRQQGWNSPLHF. The CDR3 DNA sequence: TGCGCCAGCAGCTTGCGCCAACAGGGCTGGAATTCACCCCTCCACTTT.

The rearrangement uses TRBV7-9 and TRBJ2-7; 7 bases are a match to TRBD1. V lost 5 bases to trimming and J lost 5 bases; unmatched junction nucleotides: 9. CDR1 SEHNR and CDR2 FQNEAQ come from the germline V gene (reference sequence). CDR3 length: 14 residues. The CDR3 is CASSGRTGSDEQYF. DNA for the CDR3: TGTGCCAGCAGCGGAAGGACAGGCTCTGACGAGCAGTACTTC.

V usage is TRBV5-1 and J usage is TRBJ2-7; D possibly corresponds to TRBD1 (5 bases). CDR1 and CDR2 from the germline V gene are SGHRS and YFSETQ. Trimming left V 2 bases short and J 2 bases short, with 8 bases between. The CDR3 is 13 residues long. The CDR3 nucleotides are TGCGCCAGCAGCTTCGACAGAACCTACGAGCAGTACGTC. Its protein is CASSFDRTYEQYV.

This chain joins TRBV5-1 and TRBJ2-7; the D gene could be TRBD1 or TRBD2 (5 bases each). CDR1 SGHRS and CDR2 YFSETQ come from the germline V gene. CDR3 length: 14 amino acids. Trimming cost V 0 bases and J 4 bases, with 11 bases left between them. The CDR3 region is CASSLGVREYEQYF. The CDR3 DNA reads as TGCGCCAGCAGCTTGGGGGTCAGGGAGTACGAGCAGTACTTC.

The gene calls are TRBV28 and TRBJ2-7; the D gene could be TRBD1 or TRBD2 (5 bases each). CDR1 and CDR2 (germline): MDHEN, SYDVKM. V gave up 5 bases and J gave up 2 bases, with 19 bases separating them. This CDR3 is built from 16 residues. CDR3 DNA: TGTGCCAGCAGTCCTAGGGCAGCTCGGGGCACCTACGAGCAGTACGTC. Amino acids: CASSPRAARGTYEQYV.

The chain employs TRBV12-3 or TRBV12-4 and TRBJ2-1, with D perhaps given as TRBD1 or TRBD2 (5 bases each). The CDR3 length is 14 residues. Trimming cost V 4 bases and J 9 bases, with 16 bases left between them. The CDR3 DNA is TGTGCCAGCAGTTACCTACACTGGGACGGTGAGCAGTTCTTC. It is translated as CASSYLHWDGEQFF.

This clonotype showed up just a few times. The chain recombines TRBV12-3 or TRBV12-4 with TRBJ1-1; possible D gene TRBD1, 6 bases. Between the trimmed V and J ends, which lost 6 bases and 8 bases, there was a span of 13 bases. The CDR3 is 12 residues long. CDR3 sequence (DNA): TGTGCCAGCAGCCGGGACACACGGGAAGCTTTCTTT. It specifies CASSRDTREAFF.

The genes are TRBV5-4 and TRBJ2-7, with 7 bases aligning to TRBD2. This CDR3 is 15 amino acids long. The V segment lost 0 bases and the J segment 7 bases; nucleotides outside the gene matches: 10. CDR1 is SGHNT, CDR2 YYREEE, per germline (reference sequence). CDR3 protein: CASSLASGRGSEQYF. The CDR3 coding sequence is TGTGCCAGCAGCTTGGCCTCAGGGAGGGGTAGTGAGCAGTACTTC.

This clonotype was seen only a few times. This rearrangement joins TRBV7-8 to TRBJ1-1; TRBD1 matches at 8 bases. This CDR3 comprises 14 residues. The trim removed 8 bases at V and 3 bases at J, leaving 8 bases unmatched. The germline V gene encodes CDR1 SGHVS and CDR2 FQNEAQ. CDR3 loop: CASLRQGADTEAFF. Written as DNA, the CDR3 is TGTGCCAGCCTCCGGCAGGGGGCGGACACTGAAGCTTTCTTT.

J is TRBJ2-5 and V is TRBV9, with D possibly matching TRBD2 (6 bases). V was clipped by 1 base and J by 5 bases, with 15 bases between them. Looked up from germline, CDR1 is SGDLS and CDR2 is YYNGEE. The CDR3 loop spans 15 amino acids. The CDR3 coding sequence is TGTGCCAGCAGCGTAAACGCCGGGACTGTGGAGACCCAGTACTTC. It translates to CASSVNAGTVETQYF.

The V gene is TRBV5-1, the J gene TRBJ2-5, with 13 bases lining up with TRBD2. The CDR3 spans 17 residues. V trimming: 4 bases; J trimming: 1 base; junction bases outside the gene matches: 7. Germline values: CDR1 SGHRS, CDR2 YFSETQ. The CDR3 sequence: CASSLPGTSGAQETQYF. The CDR3 region has the DNA TGCGCCAGCAGCCTCCCCGGGACTAGCGGGGCCCAAGAGACCCAGTACTTC. Together with reference TRBV5-1 and TRBJ2-5, the CDR3 gives the full variable domain: KAGVTQTPRYLIKTRGQQVTLSCSPISGHRSVSWYQQTPGQGLQFLFEYFSETQRNKGNFPGRFSGRQFSNSRSEMNVSTLELGDSALYLCASSLPGTSGAQETQYFGPGTRLLVL.

This clonotype has a count of ten or more. CDR3 DNA sequence: TGTGCCAGCAGGTCGGACAGGAGGGATCAGCCCCAGCATTTT. Its translation is CASRSDRRDQPQHF. The chain links TRBV12-3 or TRBV12-4 to TRBJ1-5, with 7 bases matching TRBD1. CDR3 length: 14 residues. Trimming took 6 bases from V and 5 from J; bases not matched to a gene: 7.

The V and J genes are TRBV5-1 and TRBJ2-6; 7 bases are shared with TRBD1. J lost 4 bases, V lost 3 bases, and 4 bases had no gene match. Germline CDR1 and CDR2: SGHRS and YFSETQ. The CDR3 runs 15 residues. Here the CDR3 reads CASSSQGPGANVLTF. The CDR3 region has the DNA TGCGCCAGCAGCTCACAGGGGCCCGGGGCCAACGTCCTGACTTTC.

This clonotype turned up a few times. The chain recombines TRBV6-5 with TRBJ1-6; 7 bases fit TRBD1. The CDR3 sequence is 18 residues long. Germline V lookup: CDR1 MNHEY, CDR2 SVGAGI. J was trimmed by 0 bases and V by 4 bases; bases with no gene match: 9. CDR3 region: CASSSPGGESSYNSPLHF. Here the CDR3 DNA reads TGTGCCAGCAGTTCTCCAGGGGGAGAAAGCTCCTATAATTCACCCCTCCACTTT.

This clonotype was detected only a few times. V is TRBV3-2 and J is TRBJ2-5; TRBD2 was called by the table and not checked on the DNA. TRBV3-2 is a documented pseudogene. The CDR3 contains 16 residues. The CDR3 here is CASSQERLAGDETQYF. CDR3 nucleotide sequence: TGTGCCAGCAGCCAAGAAAGGCTAGCGGGGGATGAGACCCAGTACTTC.